Following are 14 T cell receptor beta chains from one sample sequenced in a study of T cells in Graves' hyperthyroidism and ophthalmopathy. Regions amplified from RNA transcripts were the TCR beta CDR3 regions. First-round RT-PCR of the TCR CDR3 relied on the HTBI primer set. Each CDR3 protein gets one entry after TCRdb re-called the multiplex PCR reads with MiXCR. The table lists 250,000 or so distinct CDR3 sequences, roughly 15% of them singletons. Specimen: blood. Source of these receptors: a woman aged 45-65 years with Graves' hyperthyroidism that later progressed to Graves' ophthalmopathy.

Notes on this clonotype: The germline gene is not matched at one end of the junction; a read error may be the cause. V and J are TRBV30 and TRBJ1-4; D gene unclear. The CDR3 has 13 residues. Germline-derived CDR1 and CDR2 are GTSNPN and SVGIG (reference sequence). The CDR3 DNA sequence: TGTGCCTGGAGTGTAAAGAAAAATGAAAAACTGCTTTTT. It encodes CAWSVKKNEKLLF.

This rearrangement joins TRBV6-1 to TRBJ2-7; 12 positions match TRBD2. The germline V gene has CDR1 MNHNS and CDR2 SASEGT. Losses at the gene ends were 7 bases for V and 3 bases for J; bases not matched to a gene: 1. The CDR3 is made up of 13 amino acids. The CDR3: CASMTSGSYEQYF. The CDR3 DNA follows: TGTGCCAGCATGACTAGCGGGAGCTACGAGCAGTACTTC.

The genes are TRBV18 and TRBJ1-2; D may be TRBD1 (5 bases). The ends were cut back, 2 bases at V and 0 bases at J, with 19 bases in the middle. Per the germline V gene, CDR1 is KGHSH and CDR2 is LQKENI. The CDR3 spans 18 residues. This chain's CDR3 is CASSPGEGSYAANYGYTF. The CDR3 DNA is TGTGCCAGCTCACCAGGGGAGGGGTCCTACGCAGCTAACTATGGCTACACCTTC.

In this sample, this clonotype turned up once. A much larger clone differs from this one at a single base, so this may be a read error. This chain joins TRBV12-3 or TRBV12-4 and TRBJ1-3, with D possibly being TRBD1 (5 bases). The CDR3 is 16 amino acids. The CDR3 sequence: CASSVNRGASGYTIYF. The CDR3 DNA is TGTGCCAGCAGTGTCAATCGCGGGGCATCTGGATACACCATATATTTT.

V usage is TRBV29-1 and J usage is TRBJ2-1; TRBD2 agrees at 9 bases. Losses at the gene ends were 6 bases for V and 4 bases for J; bases not matched to a gene: 7. The CDR3 is made up of 14 amino acids. Germline V CDR1 and CDR2: SQVTM, ANQGSEA. As DNA, the CDR3 is TGCAGCGTCCGTGGGCGGGAGGGGTACAATGAGCAGTTCTTC. This codes for CSVRGREGYNEQFF.

V is TRBV2 and J is TRBJ1-3; D is uncertain. CDR3 length: 14 amino acids. Trimming stripped 3 bases from V and 4 bases from J, with 10 bases between. Germline V gene sequence: CDR1 SNHLY, CDR2 FYNNEI. The CDR3 region has the DNA TGTGCCAGCAGTGATGAGGTAGCCGGAAACACCATATATTTT. Encoded protein: CASSDEVAGNTIYF. The full variable domain, completed using reference TRBV2 and TRBJ1-3, is EPEVTQTPSHQVTQMGQEVILRCVPISNHLYFYWYRQILGQKVEFLVSFYNNEISEKSEIFDDQFSVERPDGSNFTLKIRSTKLEDSAMYFCASSDEVAGNTIYFGEGSWLTVV.

This clonotype was seen more than once but under ten times. This chain uses TRBV6-5 with TRBJ1-2; TRBD1 is a possible D gene (6 bases). Germline V gene data show CDR1 as MNHEY and CDR2 as SVGAGI. The CDR3 contains 15 residues. Between the trimmed V and J ends, which lost 5 bases and 5 bases, there was a span of 18 bases. The CDR3 spells CASSTGGAIEYGYTF. CDR3 sequence (DNA): TGTGCCAGCAGTACGGGGGGGGCGATAGAGTATGGCTACACCTTC.

This clonotype occurred many times. In DNA form, the CDR3 reads TGTGCCAGCAGGGGACTAGCGGGAGGGCCAGATACGCAGTATTTT. Its protein product is CASRGLAGGPDTQYF. J is TRBJ2-3 and V is TRBV7-9; the match to TRBD2 covers 16 bases. The junction had 1 base not matched to a gene; V was cut back by 6 bases and J by 4 bases. The CDR3 consists of 15 residues. Germline lookup yields CDR1 SEHNR and CDR2 FQNEAQ (reference sequence). The variable domain in full, completed from reference TRBV7-9 and TRBJ2-3, reads DTGVSQNPRHKITKRGQNVTFRCDPISEHNRLYWYRQTLGQGPEFLTYFQNEAQLEKSRLLSDRFSAERPKGSFSTLEIQRTEQGDSAMYLCASRGLAGGPDTQYFGPGTRLTVL.

This chain uses TRBV5-1 with TRBJ1-2; tentative D call: TRBD1 (6 bases). The V gene's germline CDR1 is SGHRS and CDR2 YFSETQ. V gave up 4 bases and J gave up 3 bases, with 10 bases separating them. This CDR3 spans 13 amino acids. CDR3: CASSKEGDYGYTF. CDR3 nucleotides: TGCGCCAGCAGCAAGGAGGGGGACTATGGCTACACCTTC.

The gene calls are TRBV27 and TRBJ1-1; D uncertain. CDR3 length equals 13 residues. The germline V gene has CDR1 MNHEY and CDR2 SMNVEV (reference sequence). Trimming stripped 6 bases from V and 8 bases from J, with 16 bases between. DNA of the CDR3: TGTGCCAGCAGCATGACGGGCACGGGGGAAGCTTTCTTT. This gives the protein CASSMTGTGEAFF.

This clonotype was picked up a small number of times. The J gene is TRBJ2-1, the V gene TRBV24-1; tentative D call: TRBD2 (6 bases). CDR3 size: 15 residues. Germline V gives CDR1 KGHDR, CDR2 SFDVKD. V lost 5 bases, J lost 4 bases, and 14 bases lay in between. For the CDR3, the DNA is TGTGCCACCAGTGCTTCTGCTAGCGTTTACAATGAGCAGTTCTTC. It translates to CATSASASVYNEQFF.

This clonotype appeared many times. The chain has TRBV12-3 or TRBV12-4 and TRBJ1-2; 9 bases are shared with TRBD1. Germline trimming cut 4 bases from V and 6 bases from J; bases unmatched to any gene: 12. This CDR3 comprises 16 residues. In DNA form, the CDR3 reads TGTGCCAGCAGTTCAAGGGGGGGACAGGGCTCCCATGGCTACACCTTC. Amino acids: CASSSRGGQGSHGYTF.

This clonotype was counted ten times or more. In DNA, the CDR3 is TGTGCCAGCAGCTTAGGACGGGCCGGGGACACTGAAGCTTTCTTT. This codes for CASSLGRAGDTEAFF. The chain recombines TRBV7-9 with TRBJ1-1; D is uncertain. The length of the CDR3 is 15 residues. The germline V and J ends were trimmed by 1 base and 3 bases, with 12 bases remaining between them. Germline CDR1 is SEHNR and CDR2 is FQNEAQ (reference sequence).

This clonotype was seen a few times. This chain joins TRBV20-1 and TRBJ1-2; TRBD1 might be the D (6 bases). Trimming pared 6 bases from V and 6 bases from J, leaving 20 bases between. This CDR3 has 14 amino acids. Germline loops: CDR1 DFQATT, CDR2 SNEGSKA (reference sequence). CDR3 in amino acids: CSAPEGGTEHGYTF. CDR3 coding DNA: TGCAGTGCCCCAGAGGGGGGGACTGAACATGGCTACACCTTC.